The 10 T cell receptor beta chains in this list originate from one sample, sequenced in a study of identical twins. Each CDR3 protein gets one entry after TCRdb re-called the 5' RACE reads with MiXCR. Among about 470,000 distinct CDR3 sequences, more than 20% were seen once, and the ten largest hold about 2.9%. The same sample was also studied in work on T cells expressing NK-cell markers.

The sample comprised CD4+ T cells sorted from blood. Receptors were obtained from a woman younger than 35 in good health.

This clonotype was recorded a few times. This chain links TRBV12-3 or TRBV12-4 with TRBJ2-7; 8 nucleotides align to TRBD2. The CDR3 totals 15 residues. V lost 6 bases and J lost 0; bases outside the gene matches: 7. DNA of the CDR3: TGTGCCAGCAGCGACGGGGCGGGAGGCTCCTACGAGCAGTACTTC. This codes for CASSDGAGGSYEQYF.

The chain joins TRBV3-1 to TRBJ1-1, with D perhaps TRBD1 (5 bases). CDR1 is LGHDT and CDR2 is YNNKEL in the germline V gene (reference sequence). Trimming left V 3 bases short and J 5 bases short, with 13 bases between. The CDR3 sequence is 14 residues long. CDR3 amino acids: CASSHAGGWTEAFF. CDR3 coding DNA: TGTGCCAGCAGCCACGCGGGGGGGTGGACTGAAGCTTTCTTT.

This clonotype was seen a few times. The J gene is TRBJ2-1, the V gene TRBV18, with a weak D call TRBD1 (5 bases). Trimming pared 2 bases from V and 5 bases from J, leaving 19 bases between. This CDR3 contains 17 residues. The germline V gene encodes CDR1 KGHSH and CDR2 LQKENI. CDR3 loop: CASSPDVGLSTNNEQFF. CDR3 in DNA: TGTGCCAGCTCACCAGACGTGGGGCTGTCCACTAACAATGAGCAGTTCTTC.

The chain carries TRBV7-8 and TRBJ2-5, with 11 bases aligning to TRBD2. In germline, CDR1 is SGHVS, CDR2 FQNEAQ. This CDR3 has 15 residues. V lost 3 bases, J lost 1 base, and 1 base stayed unmatched. CDR3 bases: TGTGCCAGCAGCTTTAGCGGGGGGGTCCAAGAGACCCAGTACTTC. It encodes CASSFSGGVQETQYF.

The chain employs TRBV12-3 or TRBV12-4 and TRBJ2-3; D is unclear. This CDR3 has 14 amino acids. The ends were cut back, 6 bases at V and 1 base at J, with 11 bases in the middle. CDR3 residues: CASRAEVGTDTQYF. The CDR3 DNA reads TGTGCCAGCAGGGCTGAAGTTGGCACAGATACGCAGTATTTT.

V usage is TRBV5-1 and J usage is TRBJ1-6; a possible D gene is TRBD1 (5 bases). Between the trimmed V and J ends, which lost 0 bases and 10 bases, there was a span of 11 bases. This CDR3 comprises 14 residues. Germline V lookup: CDR1 SGHRS, CDR2 YFSETQ. CDR3 in amino acids: CASSLGQIRSPLHF. CDR3 nucleotide sequence: TGCGCCAGCAGCTTGGGACAGATTAGGTCACCCCTCCACTTT.

CDR3 nucleotide sequence: TGCGCCAGCAGCGGGGGGACACCAGCTAACTATGGCTACACCTTC. Translated: CASSGGTPANYGYTF. The J gene is TRBJ1-2, the V gene TRBV5-1; possible D gene TRBD1, 6 bases. The germline CDR1 and CDR2 sequences are SGHRS and YFSETQ. Trimming removed 4 bases at V and 0 bases at J, with 13 bases between. CDR3 length: 15 amino acids.

This clonotype occurred once. At one end, the junction sequence differs from germline, possibly due to a read error. This CDR3 is CAISPPRGPLIQYF. CDR3 nucleotide sequence: TGTGCCATCAGCCCTCCCCGGGGGCCACTGATCCAGTACTTC. This chain uses TRBV5-8 with TRBJ2-5; D tentatively reads TRBD1 or TRBD2 (6 bases each). The CDR3 spans 14 residues. The germline gives CDR1 SGHTS, CDR2 YDEGEE.

The table lists this clonotype with many counts. The chain employs TRBV12-3 or TRBV12-4 and TRBJ2-5; TRBD2 aligns across 11 bases. This CDR3 spans 19 amino acids. Losses at the gene ends were 2 bases for V and 5 bases for J; bases not matched to a gene: 16. The CDR3 loop is CASSLYGLSGRASGETQYF. In DNA form, the CDR3 reads TGTGCCAGCAGTTTATACGGTCTTAGCGGGAGGGCCTCGGGGGAGACCCAGTACTTC.

The chain carries TRBV5-1 and TRBJ2-5; the D gene is possibly TRBD2 (6 bases). The V gene's germline CDR1 is SGHRS and CDR2 YFSETQ. The CDR3 extends over 12 amino acids. V was cut by 0 bases and J by 9 bases, with 9 bases left in between. As DNA, the CDR3 is TGCGCCAGCAGCTTGGGGCGGGGAGCCCAGTACTTC. Translated, it gives CASSLGRGAQYF.